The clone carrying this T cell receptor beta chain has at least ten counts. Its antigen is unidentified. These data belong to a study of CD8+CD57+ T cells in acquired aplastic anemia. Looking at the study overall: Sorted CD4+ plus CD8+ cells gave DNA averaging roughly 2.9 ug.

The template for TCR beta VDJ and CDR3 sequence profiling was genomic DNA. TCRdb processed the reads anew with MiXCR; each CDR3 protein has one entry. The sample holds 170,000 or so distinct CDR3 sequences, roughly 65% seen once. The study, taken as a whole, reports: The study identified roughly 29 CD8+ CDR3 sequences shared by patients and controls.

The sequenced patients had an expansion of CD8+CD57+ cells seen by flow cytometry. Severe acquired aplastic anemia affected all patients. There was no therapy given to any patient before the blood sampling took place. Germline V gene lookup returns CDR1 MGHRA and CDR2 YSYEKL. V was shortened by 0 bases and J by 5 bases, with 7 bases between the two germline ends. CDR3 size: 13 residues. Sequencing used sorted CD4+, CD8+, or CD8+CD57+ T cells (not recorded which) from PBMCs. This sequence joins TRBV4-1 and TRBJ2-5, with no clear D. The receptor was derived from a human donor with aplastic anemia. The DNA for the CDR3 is TGCGCCAGCAGCCAAGAGCGTCAGGAGACCCAGTACTTC. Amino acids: CASSQERQETQYF.